This T cell receptor beta chain comes out of a study of siplizumab effects on memory and regulatory T cells. Study-wide findings and caveats: Naive T cells were seemingly more diverse than memory cells, and major contributions to the alloresponse seemed to be made by them. Of the proliferating CD4+ or CD8+ clones, roughly 80-96% lacked a naive or memory phenotype that could be assigned.

Using immunoSEQ multiplex PCR, the repertoire was profiled, and TCRdb retains in-frame clones only, with some absent. The sample holds 100,000 or so clones, less than 95% seen once. Germline V gene sequence: CDR1 SGHTA, CDR2 FQGNSA. With 5 bases clipped from V and 6 bases from J, the junction kept 9 bases outside the gene matches. There are 15 residues in the CDR3. Of note for this clone: Its antigen is as yet unknown.

Sequenced sample: Tregs sorted from blood. The receptor's source is a human donor in good health. The rearrangement joins TRBV7-2 to TRBJ2-3; 9 bases line up with TRBD2. The CDR3: CASSRVAGVPDTQYF. CDR3 coding DNA: TGTGCCAGCAGCCGGGTAGCGGGGGTTCCCGATACGCAGTATTTT.